The 9 T cell receptor beta chains given below trace back to one sample, sequenced in a study of CD4 T cells in relation to SARS-CoV-2 and coronaviruses. These receptors have no known antigen. The method was immunoSEQ multiplex PCR; TCRdb's version includes in-frame clones alone and lacks a portion of them. Among around 34,000 clones listed, roughly 80% were seen once. The sample consisted of memory CD4+ T cells from PBMCs, cultured in vitro. Every receptor here comes from an adult with COVID-19.

A few counts support this clone. The gene calls are TRBV6-1 and TRBJ2-7; a possible D gene is TRBD2 (5 bases). V was clipped by 3 bases and J by 7 bases, with 13 bases between them. CDR1 is MNHNS, CDR2 SASEGT, per germline. The CDR3 loop spans 13 amino acids. CDR3 in amino acids: CASSESWWEEQYF. CDR3 sequence (DNA): TGTGCCAGCAGTGAGAGCTGGTGGGAGGAGCAGTACTTC.

This CDR3 reads CASSPSNTGELFF. The CDR3 DNA follows: TGTGCCAGCAGCCCGTCCAACACCGGGGAGCTGTTTTTT. This chain links TRBV7-9 with TRBJ2-2; D remains unclear. CDR3 length equals 13 residues. CDR1 and CDR2 (germline): SEHNR, FQNEAQ (reference sequence). The germline V and J ends were trimmed by 5 bases and 2 bases, with 6 bases remaining between them. The variable domain in full, completed from reference TRBV7-9 and TRBJ2-2, reads DTGVSQNPRHKITKRGQNVTFRCDPISEHNRLYWYRQTLGQGPEFLTYFQNEAQLEKSRLLSDRFSAERPKGSFSTLEIQRTEQGDSAMYLCASSPSNTGELFFGEGSRLTVL.

This chain joins TRBV5-4 and TRBJ2-3, with D unresolved. Germline V CDR1 and CDR2: SGHNT, YYREEE (reference sequence). This CDR3 has 13 amino acids. Trimming removed 2 bases at V and 1 base at J, with 5 bases between. DNA of the CDR3: TGTGCCAGCAGCTTTGAGGGCACAGATACGCAGTATTTT. Protein sequence: CASSFEGTDTQYF.

This chain uses TRBV4-2 with TRBJ1-1, with D perhaps TRBD1 (5 bases). The CDR3 sequence is 14 residues long. CDR1 is LGHNA, CDR2 YNFKEQ, per germline. Trimming stripped 0 bases from V and 0 bases from J, with 5 bases between. Written as DNA, the CDR3 is TGTGCCAGCAGCCAAGACAGGGTGAACACTGAAGCTTTCTTT. It specifies CASSQDRVNTEAFF.

The chain is built from TRBV7-6 and TRBJ1-1; the D gene is possibly TRBD1 (5 bases). Trimming took 6 bases from V and 4 from J, leaving 12 bases between them. Germline V gene data show CDR1 as SGHVS and CDR2 as FNYEAQ. This CDR3 comprises 13 residues. The CDR3 DNA is TGTGCCAGCAGTCTTGGGGGGGGCACTGAAGCTTTCTTT. Its translation: CASSLGGGTEAFF.

This sequence joins TRBV5-1 and TRBJ2-7; 7 bases line up with TRBD1. Germline CDR1 reads SGHRS; CDR2 reads YFSETQ. Germline trimming cut 4 bases from V and 5 bases from J; bases unmatched to any gene: 12. The length of the CDR3 is 15 residues. The CDR3 loop reads CASSNDRAPLNEQYF. The CDR3 DNA reads TGCGCCAGCAGCAATGACAGGGCCCCACTAAACGAGCAGTACTTC.

The chain has TRBV4-3 and TRBJ2-6; tentatively, D is TRBD1 or TRBD2 (5 bases each). The V gene's germline CDR1 is LGHNA and CDR2 YSLEER. V lost 1 base, J lost 2 bases, and 6 bases lay in between. CDR3 length: 15 amino acids. DNA for the CDR3: TGCGCCAGCAGCCAAGGAGGGGCTGGGGCCAACGTCCTGACTTTC. This sequence encodes CASSQGGAGANVLTF.

This rearrangement joins TRBV28 to TRBJ1-5; D ambiguous. V was clipped by 4 bases and J by 8 bases, with 15 bases between them. Germline V lookup: CDR1 MDHEN, CDR2 SYDVKM. This CDR3 comprises 14 residues. In nucleotides, the CDR3 is TGTGCCAGCAGTTCCTACAGTTTAGGTGAGCCCCAGCATTTT. Translating it yields CASSSYSLGEPQHF.

The chain is built from TRBV5-1 and TRBJ2-7, with 7 bases that match TRBD1. This CDR3 region has 13 residues. Germline V lookup: CDR1 SGHRS, CDR2 YFSETQ. V lost 6 bases to trimming and J lost 6 bases; unmatched junction nucleotides: 9. CDR3 nucleotides: TGCGCCAGCAATGATGACAGGGTGTTCGAGCAGTACTTC. Its protein is CASNDDRVFEQYF.